Listed here is a single T cell receptor beta chain. Its antigen is currently unknown. This entry comes from a study of regulatory T cells in long-lasting Graves disease. The overall study: Over-5-year antithyroid drug use with positive TSH receptor antibodies defined persistent Graves' disease in the study.

Whole-study findings and limits: TCR diversity in persistent Graves' patients was below that of newly diagnosed ones. Exclusively peripheral blood, rather than thyroid tissue, was studied.

iRepertoire HTBI primers and Arm-PCR of CDR3 regions built TCR beta libraries. In the original processing: The study identified about 60 TRBV and some 15 TRBJ segments across samples. A single record per CDR3 protein comes from TCRdb applying MiXCR to the multiplex PCR reads. TCRdb assigned the V and J calls; the authors' analysis was not used. The sample has approximately 290,000 distinct CDR3 sequences; 22% are singletons. Time point given: persistent/refractory GD, antithyroid drugs over 5 years with positive TRAb. Extracted RNA from PBMCs served as the source of the TCR library. This TCR was recovered from a female donor with Graves disease. The input for sequencing was peripheral blood mononuclear cells (PBMCs), taken when the disease was refractory, from a patient treated with antithyroid drugs.

The CDR3 bases are TGTGCCACCAGCAGAGGGTTAGCGGGAGTCTACAATGAGCAGTTCTTC. It is translated as CATSRGLAGVYNEQFF. The rearrangement links TRBV15 to TRBJ2-1, with TRBD2 identical over 9 bases. The junction had 4 bases not matched to a gene; V was cut back by 1 base and J by 3 bases. Germline assignment: CDR1 LNHNV and CDR2 YYDKDF (reference sequence). CDR3 length: 16 amino acids.